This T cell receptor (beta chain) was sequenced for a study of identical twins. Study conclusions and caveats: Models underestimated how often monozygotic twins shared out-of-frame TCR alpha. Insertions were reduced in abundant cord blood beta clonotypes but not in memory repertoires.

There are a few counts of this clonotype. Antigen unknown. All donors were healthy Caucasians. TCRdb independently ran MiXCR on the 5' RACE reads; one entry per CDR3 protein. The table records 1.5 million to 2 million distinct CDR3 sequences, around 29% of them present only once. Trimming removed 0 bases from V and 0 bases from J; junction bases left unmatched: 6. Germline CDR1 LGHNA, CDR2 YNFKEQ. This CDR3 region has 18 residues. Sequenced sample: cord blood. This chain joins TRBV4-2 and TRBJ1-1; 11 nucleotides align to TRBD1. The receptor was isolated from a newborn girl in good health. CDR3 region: CASSQEGGTGGVNTEAFF. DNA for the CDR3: TGTGCCAGCAGCCAAGAAGGTGGGACAGGGGGGGTGAACACTGAAGCTTTCTTT.